These 23 T cell receptor beta chains share one sample of origin, sequenced in a study of cytomegalovirus exposure and HLA in healthy donors. With 60 Vbeta and 13 Jbeta primers, the PCR was carried out. TCRdb's copy holds only in-frame clones and misses some; the assay was immunoSEQ multiplex PCR. The sample contains under 200,000 clones, about 79% of which appear only once. The sequenced material came from PBMCs. The source is a female donor in good health and CMV-seronegative.

The chain combines TRBV2 with TRBJ2-5, with a tentative D call TRBD2 (6 bases). V lost 6 bases to trimming and J lost 1 base, with 15 bases between them. Germline loops: CDR1 SNHLY, CDR2 FYNNEI. CDR3 length equals 15 residues. As DNA, the CDR3 is TGTGCCAGCAGGGAGGGAAGGGGAGGCCAAGAGACCCAGTACTTC. Translation: CASREGRGGQETQYF.

The chain carries TRBV7-9 and TRBJ1-1, with 8 bases aligning to TRBD1. After removal of 5 bases from V and 0 bases from J, the junction contained 2 bases not matched to a gene. The germline CDR1 and CDR2 sequences are SEHNR and FQNEAQ (reference sequence). This CDR3 has 14 residues. CDR3 sequence reads: CASSQDRVNTEAFF. For the CDR3, the DNA is TGTGCCAGCAGCCAGGACAGGGTGAACACTGAAGCTTTCTTT.

V gene TRBV29-1 combines with J gene TRBJ2-7; D is uncertain. Per the germline V gene, CDR1 is SQVTM and CDR2 is ANQGSEA. Trimming took off 4 bases at V and 1 base at J, with 8 bases between the two ends. CDR3 length: 12 amino acids. CDR3 sequence: CSVGDGSYEQYF. In DNA, the CDR3 is TGCAGCGTTGGTGACGGGTCCTACGAGCAGTACTTC.

CDR3 amino acids: CASSLTGWGTEAFF. In DNA form, the CDR3 reads TGTGCCAGTAGTTTAACAGGGTGGGGCACTGAAGCTTTCTTT. V usage is TRBV19 and J usage is TRBJ1-1; possibly TRBD1 for D (6 bases). Between the trimmed V and J ends, which lost 5 bases and 4 bases, there was a span of 14 bases. From germline, CDR1 is LNHDA and CDR2 SQIVND (reference sequence). The CDR3 consists of 14 residues. The variable domain in full, with the rest retrieved from reference TRBV19 and TRBJ1-1, is DGGITQSPKYLFRKEGQNVTLSCEQNLNHDAMYWYRQDPGQGLRLIYYSQIVNDFQKGDIAEGYSVSREKKESFPLTVTSAQKNPTAFYLCASSLTGWGTEAFFGQGTRLTVV.

This clone has a handful of counts. The V and J genes are TRBV4-3 and TRBJ2-1; D gene ambiguous. The CDR3 is 14 residues long. Germline CDR1 reads LGHNA; CDR2 reads YSLEER. Trimming removed 8 bases at V and 3 bases at J, with 14 bases between. The CDR3 sequence: CASSQDARYNEQFF. CDR3 DNA: TGCGCCAGCTCCCAAGACGCGCGCTACAATGAGCAGTTCTTC.

The chain is built from TRBV7-2 and TRBJ2-7; unclear D gene. V lost 5 bases, J lost 2 bases, and 7 bases lay in between. This CDR3 spans 12 amino acids. Germline CDR1 is SGHTA and CDR2 is FQGNSA. The CDR3 bases are TGTGCCAGCAGCCGACAACCCTACGAGCAGTACTTC. Translation: CASSRQPYEQYF.

V and J are TRBV7-6 and TRBJ1-1; 7 bases are shared with TRBD1. The germline V gene has CDR1 SGHVS and CDR2 FNYEAQ. The CDR3 covers 15 residues. V dropped 5 bases and J dropped 6; count of bases not matched to a gene: 12. CDR3 nucleotide sequence: TGTGCCAGCAGCCACATCACAGGGGAACACCCTGAAGCTTTCTTT. It translates to CASSHITGEHPEAFF.

V gene TRBV12-5 combines with J gene TRBJ2-1; TRBD1 aligns across 9 bases. The CDR3 has 17 amino acids. The J segment lost 6 bases and the V segment lost 1 base, leaving 10 bases of the junction unmatched. Germline assignment: CDR1 LGHNT and CDR2 FRNRAP. Here the CDR3 DNA reads TGTGCTAGTGGTTTGGGGGGCCGGGACAGGGTCCTCAATGAGCAGTTCTTC. Translation gives CASGLGGRDRVLNEQFF.

This clone appeared a few times. V usage is TRBV2 and J usage is TRBJ2-3; 8 nucleotides match TRBD2. This CDR3 has 15 amino acids. Germline lookup yields CDR1 SNHLY and CDR2 FYNNEI. V lost 6 bases and J lost 4; bases outside the gene matches: 9. For the CDR3, the DNA is TGTGCCAGCAGCGCAATAGACGGGGGGGCAGATACGCAGTATTTT. Its protein product is CASSAIDGGADTQYF. The full variable domain, its missing parts supplied by reference TRBV2 and TRBJ2-3, is EPEVTQTPSHQVTQMGQEVILRCVPISNHLYFYWYRQILGQKVEFLVSFYNNEISEKSEIFDDQFSVERPDGSNFTLKIRSTKLEDSAMYFCASSAIDGGADTQYFGPGTRLTVL.

The V call is TRBV10-3, the J call TRBJ1-5; maybe TRBD1 (5 bases). CDR1 is ENHRY, CDR2 SYGVKD, per germline. The V gene lost 6 bases and the J gene lost 0 bases, with 9 bases spanning the gap. The CDR3 runs to 14 residues. The DNA for the CDR3 is TGTGCCATCAGGGACAACTATAGCAATCAGCCCCAGCATTTT. This sequence encodes CAIRDNYSNQPQHF.

The chain combines TRBV6-4 with TRBJ2-3; 8 bases are shared with TRBD2. The CDR3 has 15 residues. The V gene end was trimmed by 3 bases and the J gene end by 2 bases; junction bases not matched to a gene: 4. Looked up from germline, CDR1 is MRHNA and CDR2 is SNTAGT. Here the CDR3 DNA reads TGTGCCAGCAGTGAGGCGGGGGGTTCCACAGATACGCAGTATTTT. Translating it yields CASSEAGGSTDTQYF.

This clone has a handful of counts. This chain uses TRBV6-5 with TRBJ2-1, with a tentative D call TRBD1 (5 bases). The V gene's germline CDR1 is MNHEY and CDR2 SVGAGI. The germline V and J ends were trimmed by 5 bases and 9 bases, with 17 bases remaining between them. There are 14 residues in the CDR3. DNA for the CDR3: TGTGCCAGCAGTGCTGTGCAGGGCGGTCGTGAGCAGTTCTTC. The encoded protein is CASSAVQGGREQFF.

This clone showed up just a few times. The rearrangement uses TRBV19 and TRBJ1-1, with TRBD1 as a possible D gene (6 bases). V lost 7 bases and J 5 bases, leaving 14 bases between the germline ends. Germline V lookup: CDR1 LNHDA, CDR2 SQIVND (reference sequence). This CDR3 has 13 amino acids. The DNA for the CDR3 is TGTGCCAGTATTGGCCGGGGGGCGACTGAAGCTTTCTTT. Translation gives CASIGRGATEAFF.

CDR3 nucleotides: TGCGCCAGCAAAAGTTTCCCGGAGACTAGCGGGACGAAGGTGACCCAGTACTTC. Encoded protein: CASKSFPETSGTKVTQYF. The V call is TRBV5-1, the J call TRBJ2-5; 11 bases line up with TRBD2. Germline V lookup: CDR1 SGHRS, CDR2 YFSETQ. This CDR3 is built from 18 residues. Unmatched junction bases numbered 20, after V lost 6 bases and J lost 7 bases.

The sample holds one count of this clone. The chain recombines TRBV21-1 with TRBJ1-4. TRBV21-1 is reported as a pseudogene. This CDR3 has 17 amino acids. The CDR3 spells CASSTKGWGGKNEKLFF. In DNA form, the CDR3 reads TGTGCCAGCAGCACCAAGGGGTGGGGGGGGAAGAATGAAAAACTGTTTTTT.

The table lists this clone with a few counts. The chain employs TRBV19 and TRBJ1-4, with D possibly matching TRBD1 (6 bases). The CDR3 runs 17 residues. Germline V gene data show CDR1 as LNHDA and CDR2 as SQIVND (reference sequence). V lost 3 bases and J lost 0, with 14 bases in between. The CDR3 sequence is CASSILARGPTNEKLFF. In DNA, the CDR3 is TGTGCCAGTAGTATTCTCGCCAGGGGCCCAACTAATGAAAAACTGTTTTTT.

Comment on this clone: One end of the junction varies from germline; a read error may be responsible. The CDR3, as DNA: TGCGCCGGCAGAGCTAGCGGTGCCTACGAGCAGTACTTC. It encodes CAGRASGAYEQYF. The V gene is TRBV4-3, the J gene TRBJ2-7; 7 bases fit TRBD2. Germline V gene data show CDR1 as LGHNA and CDR2 as YSLEER. The CDR3 contains 13 residues.

J is TRBJ2-5 and V is TRBV29-1; D is unresolved. The CDR3 consists of 9 residues. The germline V gene has CDR1 SQVTM and CDR2 ANQGSEA. V was trimmed by 7 bases and J by 4 bases, leaving 4 bases between them. CDR3 nucleotide sequence: TGCAGCGCAGGAGAGACCCAGTACTTC. It encodes CSAGETQYF. Based on the CDR3 plus reference TRBV29-1 and TRBJ2-5, the full variable domain is SAVISQKPSRDICQRGTSLTIQCQVDSQVTMMFWYRQQPGQSLTLIATANQGSEATYESGFVIDKFPISRPNLTFSTLTVSNMSPEDSSIYLCSAGETQYFGPGTRLLVL.

V is TRBV9 and J is TRBJ2-5; TRBD1 agrees at 9 bases. The last part of the DNA fits TRBJ2-7 better; the J call may be wrong. The germline V gene has CDR1 SGDLS and CDR2 YYNGEE. The CDR3 runs 15 residues. CDR3 protein: CASSPGQGPSYEQYF. DNA of the CDR3: TGTGCCAGCAGCCCCGGACAGGGGCCTTCCTACGAGCAGTACTTC.

The chain carries TRBV28 and TRBJ2-7; 9 bases are shared with TRBD2. Unmatched junction bases numbered 9, after V lost 8 bases and J lost 4 bases. CDR3 size: 14 residues. Germline-derived CDR1 and CDR2 are MDHEN and SYDVKM. For the CDR3, the DNA is TGTGCCAGCTGGAGGGGCGGGAGGGTTTACGAGCAGTACTTC. Its protein product is CASWRGGRVYEQYF.

The chain uses TRBV28 and TRBJ2-3, with 9 bases lining up with TRBD2. With V trimmed by 6 bases and J by 7 bases, 11 bases remained unmatched. Germline loops: CDR1 MDHEN, CDR2 SYDVKM. The CDR3 runs to 15 residues. DNA for the CDR3: TGTGCCAGCAGCCTGGCGGGAGGGGGGGAAAATACGCAGTATTTT. Its protein is CASSLAGGGENTQYF.

V usage is TRBV19 and J usage is TRBJ2-7, with D hard to call. From germline, CDR1 is LNHDA and CDR2 SQIVND (reference sequence). V was trimmed by 6 bases and J by 4 bases, leaving 10 bases between them. This CDR3 region has 12 residues. The CDR3 loop is CASSPPGYEQYF. The CDR3 DNA follows: TGTGCCAGTAGCCCACCGGGTTACGAGCAGTACTTC.

The J gene is TRBJ2-2, the V gene TRBV10-3; a weak D match, TRBD1 (5 bases). The CDR3 is made up of 16 amino acids. Germline loops: CDR1 ENHRY, CDR2 SYGVKD. Trimming took off 2 bases at V and 2 bases at J, with 12 bases between the two ends. This chain's CDR3 is CAISETGAPNTGELFF. CDR3 bases: TGTGCCATCAGTGAGACAGGAGCCCCTAACACCGGGGAGCTGTTTTTT.